The 2 T cell receptor beta chains below all came from one sample that was sequenced in a study of CD8 T cells in ankylosing spondylitis. Study-level results: Blood from ankylosing spondylitis patients appeared to carry a characteristic roughly eight-variant TCR beta motif.

What these receptors recognize is not known. TCRdb used MiXCR to reprocess the 5' RACE reads, holding one entry per CDR3 protein. This sample carries a few hundred thousand distinct CDR3 sequences, 8% of them seen once, and the ten largest clones take just over 14%. Material for sequencing was blood, either unsorted or a sorted T cell fraction (not recorded which). The receptors originated from a male donor with ankylosing spondylitis.

This rearrangement joins TRBV5-5 to TRBJ1-1; D not resolved. CDR1 and CDR2 from the germline V gene are SGHKS and YYEKEE (reference sequence). V dropped 2 bases and J dropped 3 bases, with 11 bases sitting between them. CDR3 size: 14 residues. The CDR3 region is CASSFGESYTEAFF. In nucleotides, the CDR3 is TGTGCCAGCAGCTTCGGCGAGTCCTACACTGAAGCTTTCTTT.

The V call is TRBV14, the J call TRBJ1-4, with D unclear. The germline V gene encodes CDR1 SGHDN and CDR2 FVKESK. There are 14 residues in the CDR3. The V and J ends lost 1 base and 8 bases respectively, with 11 bases between them. CDR3 DNA: TGTGCCAGCAGCCAAGTCGGGAGGGCGGAAAAACTGTTTTTT. Residues: CASSQVGRAEKLFF. The variable domain in full, completed from reference TRBV14 and TRBJ1-4, reads EAGVTQFPSHSVIEKGQTVTLRCDPISGHDNLYWYRRVMGKEIKFLLHFVKESKQDESGMPNNRFLAERTGGTYSTLKVQPAELEDSGVYFCASSQVGRAEKLFFGSGTQLSVL.